Each of the 15 T cell receptor beta chains below was sequenced from the same sample in a study of response to subunit inactivated influenza vaccine. TCRdb analysed the RT-PCR reads with MiXCR anew, one entry per CDR3 protein. The sample carries 700,000 to 900,000 distinct CDR3 sequences, 21% recorded once. The material sequenced was PBMCs from blood, taken roughly 5 days after vaccination. These receptors were obtained from a man aged 45-65 years who received an inactivated influenza vaccine.

There are a few counts of this clonotype. The V gene is TRBV4-3, the J gene TRBJ2-3; maybe TRBD2 (6 bases). Per the germline V gene, CDR1 is LGHNA and CDR2 is YSLEER. V was pared by 3 bases and J by 7 bases, with 23 bases between. The CDR3 extends over 17 amino acids. The CDR3 DNA sequence: TGCGCCAGCAGCCATCAATCGGGCGGAGGGATTGTATATACGCAGTATTTT. Translation: CASSHQSGGGIVYTQYF.

This clonotype came up a few times. This chain links TRBV7-8 with TRBJ2-5; 7 bases map to TRBD2. In germline, CDR1 is SGHVS, CDR2 FQNEAQ. The CDR3 is made up of 16 amino acids. With V trimmed by 3 bases and J by 3 bases, 10 bases remained unmatched. CDR3 coding DNA: TGTGCCAGCAGCTTGGGGACGGGGGGAGTCAAAGAGACCCAGTACTTC. Its translation: CASSLGTGGVKETQYF. Looking up the rest from reference TRBV7-8 and TRBJ2-5 gives the full variable domain: GAGVSQSPRYKVAKRGQDVALRCDPISGHVSLFWYQQALGQGPEFLTYFQNEAQLDKSGLPSDRFFAERPEGSVSTLKIQRTQQEDSAVYLCASSLGTGGVKETQYFGPGTRLLVL.

The chain is built from TRBV6-2 or TRBV6-3 and TRBJ2-1; 8 nucleotides line up with TRBD2. The V gene's germline CDR1 is MNHEY and CDR2 SVGEGT. The junction had 2 bases not matched to a gene; V was cut back by 2 bases and J by 2 bases. CDR3 size: 15 residues. This CDR3 is CASSYQRETYNEQFF. The CDR3 DNA sequence: TGTGCCAGCAGTTACCAGCGGGAGACCTACAATGAGCAGTTCTTC.

The chain is built from TRBV7-9 and TRBJ2-1; the match to TRBD2 covers 13 bases. The CDR3 has 16 amino acids. The ends lost 5 bases at V and 8 bases at J; junction bases unmatched: 9. Per germline, CDR1 SEHNR and CDR2 FQNEAQ (reference sequence). The CDR3 DNA follows: TGTGCCAGCAGCCCAGTTGGGACTAGCGGGATTCATGAGCAGTTCTTC. This gives the protein CASSPVGTSGIHEQFF. Looking up the rest from reference TRBV7-9 and TRBJ2-1 gives the full variable domain: DTGVSQNPRHKITKRGQNVTFRCDPISEHNRLYWYRQTLGQGPEFLTYFQNEAQLEKSRLLSDRFSAERPKGSFSTLEIQRTEQGDSAMYLCASSPVGTSGIHEQFFGPGTRLTVL.

The genes are TRBV7-9 and TRBJ1-2; D gene ambiguous. CDR1 is SEHNR and CDR2 is FQNEAQ in the germline V gene (reference sequence). Trimming stripped 5 bases from V and 5 bases from J, with 12 bases between. There are 13 residues in the CDR3. The CDR3 loop is CASSDIGWYGYTF. The CDR3 nucleotides are TGTGCCAGCAGCGATATAGGGTGGTATGGCTACACCTTC.

Many counts were recorded for this clonotype. The chain joins TRBV24-1 to TRBJ2-1, with 10 bases lining up with TRBD1. CDR1 is KGHDR, CDR2 SFDVKD, per germline. Losses at the gene ends were 3 bases for V and 3 bases for J; bases not matched to a gene: 1. This CDR3 has 15 amino acids. In DNA form, the CDR3 reads TGTGCCACCAGTGATCGGGACAGGGGCTACAATGAGCAGTTCTTC. Its protein product is CATSDRDRGYNEQFF.

This clonotype was counted ten times or more. The chain recombines TRBV5-1 with TRBJ2-5, with 8 bases aligning to TRBD2. Germline CDR1 and CDR2: SGHRS and YFSETQ. There are 14 residues in the CDR3. V lost 3 bases to trimming and J lost 4 bases; unmatched junction nucleotides: 5. As DNA, the CDR3 is TGCGCCAGCAGCTCCGCGGGAGGCGGAGAGACCCAGTACTTC. It codes for CASSSAGGGETQYF.

In its sample, this clonotype was seen a few times. The rearrangement uses TRBV5-1 and TRBJ2-7; D remains ambiguous. CDR1 is SGHRS, CDR2 YFSETQ, per germline. Trimming took off 0 bases at V and 3 bases at J, with 13 bases between the two ends. This CDR3 is 15 amino acids long. The CDR3: CASSLGRLKVYEQYF. CDR3 DNA: TGCGCCAGCAGCTTGGGCCGTTTGAAGGTCTACGAGCAGTACTTC.

This clonotype has a count of ten or more. The V call is TRBV12-3 or TRBV12-4, the J call TRBJ2-3; unclear D gene. V shed 5 bases and J shed 0 bases, with 12 bases lying between them. The CDR3 length is 15 residues. CDR3 in amino acids: CASSPRPTSTDTQYF. In nucleotides, the CDR3 is TGTGCCAGCAGTCCCCGACCCACAAGCACAGATACGCAGTATTTT.

The chain joins TRBV7-9 to TRBJ2-3; D is perhaps TRBD2 (7 bases). Trimming pared 1 base from V and 4 bases from J, leaving 9 bases between. The CDR3 has 14 residues. The germline CDR1 and CDR2 sequences are SEHNR and FQNEAQ (reference sequence). The CDR3 sequence: CASSLGEGADTQYF. CDR3 sequence (DNA): TGTGCCAGCAGCTTAGGGGAGGGGGCAGATACGCAGTATTTT.

This clonotype occurred once. The chain recombines TRBV12-3 or TRBV12-4 with TRBJ2-1; 11 bases agree with TRBD2. The CDR3 is 15 residues long. J was trimmed by 8 bases and V by 6 bases; bases with no gene match: 9. The CDR3 DNA reads as TGTGCCAGCAGCACAACTAGCGGGGGCCACCATGAGCAGTTCTTC. It codes for CASSTTSGGHHEQFF.

The rearrangement joins TRBV5-5 to TRBJ2-2, with D tentatively TRBD2 (5 bases). This CDR3 contains 14 residues. Trimming removed 0 bases at V and 6 bases at J, with 9 bases between. Germline-derived CDR1 and CDR2 are SGHKS and YYEKEE (reference sequence). The CDR3 loop reads CASSLVLGAGELFF. The CDR3 nucleotides are TGTGCCAGCAGCTTGGTGCTCGGGGCCGGGGAGCTGTTTTTT.

At least ten counts were recorded for this clonotype. The chain joins TRBV6-4 to TRBJ2-2; the D gene is possibly TRBD1 (6 bases). V shed 4 bases and J shed 3 bases, with 9 bases lying between them. The CDR3 totals 14 residues. Per the germline V gene, CDR1 is MRHNA and CDR2 is SNTAGT. The DNA of the CDR3 is TGTGCCAGCAGTGGAACAGGGTACACCGGGGAGCTGTTTTTT. Its protein is CASSGTGYTGELFF.

In this sample, this clonotype turned up a few times. Here the CDR3 reads CASSQVIGGGGQYF. DNA for the CDR3: TGTGCCAGCAGCCAAGTTATCGGGGGGGGCGGGCAGTACTTC. The rearrangement joins TRBV3-1 to TRBJ2-7; TRBD2 aligns across 8 bases. Trimming took 1 base from V and 9 from J; bases not matched to a gene: 8. CDR3 length: 14 amino acids. CDR1 and CDR2 from the germline V gene are LGHDT and YNNKEL (reference sequence).

This sequence joins TRBV5-6 and TRBJ1-1, with 9 bases fitting TRBD1. Germline lookup yields CDR1 SGHDT and CDR2 YYEEEE. Unmatched junction bases numbered 9, after V lost 4 bases and J lost 11 bases. CDR3 length equals 13 residues. CDR3 in amino acids: CASSGIQGARAFF. In nucleotides, the CDR3 is TGTGCCAGCAGCGGGATACAGGGGGCGAGGGCTTTCTTT.